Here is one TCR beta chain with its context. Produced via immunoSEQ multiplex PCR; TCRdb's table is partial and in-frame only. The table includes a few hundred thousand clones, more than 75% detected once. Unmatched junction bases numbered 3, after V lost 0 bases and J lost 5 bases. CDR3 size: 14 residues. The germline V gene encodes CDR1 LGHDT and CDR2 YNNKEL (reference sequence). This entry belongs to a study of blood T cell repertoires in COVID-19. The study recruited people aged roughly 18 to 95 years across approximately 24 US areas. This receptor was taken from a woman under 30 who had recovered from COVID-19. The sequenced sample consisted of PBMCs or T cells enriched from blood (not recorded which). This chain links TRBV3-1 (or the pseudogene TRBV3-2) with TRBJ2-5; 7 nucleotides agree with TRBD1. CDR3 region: CASSQEGGEETQYF. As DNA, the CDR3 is TGTGCCAGCAGCCAAGAAGGGGGCGAGGAGACCCAGTACTTC.